These 18 T cell receptor beta chains originate from one sample sequenced in a study of T cells in Graves' hyperthyroidism and ophthalmopathy. Using RNA transcripts as the source, TCR beta CDR3 regions were amplified. HTBI primers drove first-round RT-PCR of the TCR CDR3. TCRdb ran MiXCR on the multiplex PCR reads and lists one entry per CDR3 protein. The sample lists a few hundred thousand distinct CDR3 sequences, around an eighth occurring once. Sequencing was performed on blood. The source is a woman aged 18-30 years with Graves' hyperthyroidism.

Many counts were recorded for this clonotype. V and J are TRBV28 and TRBJ2-5; D ambiguous. Germline lookup yields CDR1 MDHEN and CDR2 SYDVKM. Trimming removed 6 bases from V and 1 base from J, with 18 bases in between. The CDR3 runs 16 residues. CDR3 bases: TGTGCCAGCAGGACGGCGGTTAGGCCCAGCCAAGAGACCCAGTACTTC. Translated: CASRTAVRPSQETQYF.

This clonotype was seen repeatedly, ten times or more. The V call is TRBV25-1, the J call TRBJ2-3; D not resolved. Germline assignment: CDR1 MGHDK and CDR2 SYGVNS. The V and J ends lost 6 bases and 4 bases respectively, with 20 bases between them. CDR3 size: 16 residues. The CDR3, as DNA: TGTGCCAGCAGGGCAGAAGTTGCTGGATCGGCAGATACGCAGTATTTT. It encodes CASRAEVAGSADTQYF.

There are many counts of this clonotype. The chain has TRBV11-2 and TRBJ1-1; 8 bases map to TRBD1. Germline loops: CDR1 SGHAT, CDR2 FQNNGV. J lost 7 bases, V lost 6 bases, and 10 bases had no gene match. The CDR3 is 14 amino acids. DNA for the CDR3: TGTGCCAGCAGTCAGGACAGGGCCCTACTTGAAGCTTTCTTT. Translating gives CASSQDRALLEAFF.

This clonotype was seen more than once but under ten times. This sequence joins TRBV14 and TRBJ2-3; D remains ambiguous. V shed 1 base and J shed 2 bases, with 13 bases lying between them. This CDR3 spans 16 amino acids. Germline V gene lookup returns CDR1 SGHDN and CDR2 FVKESK. For the CDR3, the DNA is TGTGCCAGCAGCCAAGTGGCTAGGCGAGACACAGATACGCAGTATTTT. This translates into CASSQVARRDTDTQYF.

This clonotype has just a few counts. The chain recombines TRBV6-2 or TRBV6-3 with TRBJ1-2; D call uncertain. V lost 7 bases and J lost 3, with 9 bases in between. CDR3 length: 12 amino acids. Germline V CDR1 and CDR2: MNHEY, SVGEGT. The CDR3 DNA reads TGTGCCAGCAATGAGAGAGACTATGGCTACACCTTC. It codes for CASNERDYGYTF.

This clonotype was counted ten times or more. The chain carries TRBV5-1 and TRBJ2-4; 7 bases align to TRBD1. The J call is doubtful: the DNA matches TRBJ2-1 better. This CDR3 is built from 12 residues. The germline gives CDR1 SGHRS, CDR2 YFSETQ. CDR3 sequence (DNA): TGCGCCAGCAGCTTGGACAGGGGAATTCAGTTCTTC. It yields the protein CASSLDRGIQFF.

Worth noting for this clonotype: Possible read error: a much larger clone is one base away. This sequence joins TRBV20-1 and TRBJ2-7; tentative D call: TRBD2 (6 bases). The CDR3 has 13 residues. V dropped 3 bases and J dropped 4 bases, with 13 bases sitting between them. The germline gives CDR1 DFQATT, CDR2 SNEGSKA (reference sequence). The CDR3 sequence is CSASPSDEYEQYF. The CDR3 DNA follows: TGCAGTGCTAGTCCTAGCGACGAATACGAGCAGTACTTC.

This rearrangement joins TRBV2 to TRBJ1-2; D gene ambiguous. CDR3 size: 13 residues. Per the germline V gene, CDR1 is SNHLY and CDR2 is FYNNEI. Trimming shortened V by 7 bases and J by 7 bases, and 16 bases separated the two germline ends. CDR3 residues: CASTPVAAGGYTF. DNA for the CDR3: TGTGCCAGCACCCCTGTGGCCGCGGGTGGCTACACCTTC.

The rearrangement uses TRBV11-2 and TRBJ2-1; 14 positions match TRBD2. The germline V gene has CDR1 SGHAT and CDR2 FQNNGV. Germline trimming cut 2 bases from V and 6 bases from J; bases unmatched to any gene: 3. This CDR3 is built from 16 residues. The CDR3 protein is CASSLPGLAGANEQFF. The CDR3 DNA reads TGTGCCAGCAGCTTACCGGGACTAGCGGGAGCCAATGAGCAGTTCTTC.

The chain employs TRBV29-1 and TRBJ2-7; D is unresolved. The CDR3 totals 14 residues. Germline V CDR1 and CDR2: SQVTM, ANQGSEA. V was cut by 2 bases and J by 2 bases, with 13 bases left in between. In DNA form, the CDR3 reads TGCAGCGTTGAACCTTTAGGGCAGGCCTACGAGCAGTACTTC. It is translated as CSVEPLGQAYEQYF.

The chain links TRBV20-1 to TRBJ1-5; TRBD1 might be the D (5 bases). The CDR3 runs 14 residues. V was trimmed by 2 bases and J by 3 bases, leaving 11 bases between them. CDR1 and CDR2 from the germline V gene are DFQATT and SNEGSKA (reference sequence). CDR3 DNA sequence: TGCAGTGCTAGATACGACAGTTTCAATCAGCCCCAGCATTTT. Its protein is CSARYDSFNQPQHF.

This clonotype was counted a few times. This chain links TRBV19 with TRBJ2-1; 9 positions match TRBD1. J lost 8 bases, V lost 6 bases, and 17 bases had no gene match. Germline V gene data show CDR1 as LNHDA and CDR2 as SQIVND (reference sequence). The length of the CDR3 is 17 residues. The CDR3 here is CASRNNLQGAGVYEQFF. Written as DNA, the CDR3 is TGTGCCAGTAGGAATAATCTACAGGGGGCTGGGGTCTATGAGCAGTTCTTC. The variable domain in full, with the rest retrieved from reference TRBV19 and TRBJ2-1, is DGGITQSPKYLFRKEGQNVTLSCEQNLNHDAMYWYRQDPGQGLRLIYYSQIVNDFQKGDIAEGYSVSREKKESFPLTVTSAQKNPTAFYLCASRNNLQGAGVYEQFFGPGTRLTVL.

This clonotype has a count of ten or more. The rearrangement links TRBV10-1 to TRBJ1-1; D not resolved. Per the germline V gene, CDR1 is WNHNN and CDR2 is SYGVQD (reference sequence). Trimming stripped 0 bases from V and 3 bases from J, with 5 bases between. The CDR3 sequence is 13 residues long. The chain's CDR3 is CASSESQYTEAFF. The CDR3 DNA reads TGCGCCAGCAGTGAGTCCCAGTACACTGAAGCTTTCTTT.

This clonotype was observed a handful of times. V usage is TRBV20-1 and J usage is TRBJ2-3; 11 positions match TRBD2. V was pared by 7 bases and J by 1 base, with 7 bases of the junction left unmatched. The CDR3 extends over 15 amino acids. Germline lookup yields CDR1 DFQATT and CDR2 SNEGSKA (reference sequence). The CDR3 region is CSGTPLAGGTDTQYF. The CDR3 DNA follows: TGCAGTGGCACACCACTAGCGGGGGGCACAGATACGCAGTATTTT.

This clonotype was counted at least ten times. One junction end does not reproduce the germline sequence, and a read error may be involved. J is TRBJ1-1 and V is TRBV29-1; 8 bases are shared with TRBD1. Germline loops: CDR1 SQVTM, CDR2 ANQGSEA. CDR3 length equals 13 residues. CDR3 sequence reads: CSALDRVNTGAFF. Here the CDR3 DNA reads TGCAGCGCTTTGGACAGGGTAAACACTGGAGCTTTCTTT.

V gene TRBV27 combines with J gene TRBJ2-7, with unresolved D. The CDR3 has 13 residues. Germline V gene lookup returns CDR1 MNHEY and CDR2 SMNVEV (reference sequence). Deletions cut 6 bases from V and 0 bases from J, with 9 bases between. DNA for the CDR3: TGTGCCAGCAGCCGCTATCCCTCCTACGAGCAGTACTTC. Its translation is CASSRYPSYEQYF.

This chain connects TRBV24-1 to TRBJ2-1, with 10 nucleotides matching TRBD2. Losses at the gene ends were 5 bases for V and 3 bases for J; bases not matched to a gene: 6. This CDR3 has 16 amino acids. The germline gives CDR1 KGHDR, CDR2 SFDVKD. Written as DNA, the CDR3 is TGTGCCACCAGTGCCGGGGGACTAGCGTACTACAATGAGCAGTTCTTC. This gives the protein CATSAGGLAYYNEQFF.

On this clonotype: One base away lies a much larger clone, so this may be a sequencing read error. J is TRBJ1-2 and V is TRBV16; tentatively, D is TRBD1 (6 bases). The CDR3 has 15 residues. Germline CDR1 and CDR2: KGHSY and FQNENV. DNA of the CDR3: TGTGGCAGCAAATTCTTGGAAAGGGGGGACTATGGCTACACCTTC. Residues: CGSKFLERGDYGYTF.